Below, 12 T cell receptor beta chains from the same sample are listed, as sequenced in a study. TCRdb reprocessed the 5' RACE reads via MiXCR and lists one record per CDR3 protein. The profile shows tens of thousands of distinct CDR3 sequences, more than 25% of them singletons. Sequencing was done on a sample of naive CD4+ T cells sorted from blood. Noted subset: naive CD4+ T cells, CD4+CD45RA+CD25-. The source of these receptors is a female donor with breast cancer.

V and J are TRBV9 and TRBJ2-5; D might be TRBD1 (6 bases). CDR1 and CDR2 from the germline V gene are SGDLS and YYNGEE. Trimming left V 0 bases short and J 5 bases short, with 17 bases between. The CDR3 contains 16 residues. The DNA of the CDR3 is TGTGCCAGCAGCGTAGCGGCCACCGGGACAACGGAGACCCAGTACTTC. Residues: CASSVAATGTTETQYF.

The chain uses TRBV7-2 and TRBJ2-1; D gene uncertain. CDR3 length: 14 amino acids. Germline-derived CDR1 and CDR2 are SGHTA and FQGNSA. V was cut by 2 bases and J by 8 bases, with 13 bases left in between. In DNA, the CDR3 is TGTGCCAGCAGCTTACCAGCGTTCCCCCATGAGCAGTTCTTC. Translated, it gives CASSLPAFPHEQFF.

The chain employs TRBV20-1 and TRBJ2-3; TRBD2 is a possible D gene (6 bases). The CDR3 is 14 amino acids. V was shortened by 0 bases and J by 4 bases, with 11 bases between the two germline ends. The germline gives CDR1 DFQATT, CDR2 SNEGSKA (reference sequence). The CDR3, as DNA: TGCAGTGCTAGAGATTCGGGGGTCCCAGATACGCAGTATTTT. This sequence encodes CSARDSGVPDTQYF.

The gene calls are TRBV9 and TRBJ2-2, with D unresolved. Germline V CDR1 and CDR2: SGDLS, YYNGEE. Trimming cost V 3 bases and J 5 bases, with 20 bases left between them. The CDR3 has 17 residues. The CDR3 region is CASSAGRSLLNTGELFF. The CDR3 nucleotides are TGTGCCAGCAGCGCGGGCCGGTCGTTATTAAATACCGGGGAGCTGTTTTTT.

J is TRBJ2-1 and V is TRBV29-1; D call uncertain. CDR1 and CDR2 (germline): SQVTM, ANQGSEA. CDR3 length: 12 residues. V gave up 5 bases and J gave up 7 bases, with 12 bases separating them. CDR3 sequence: CSVLWLANEQFF. The DNA for the CDR3 is TGCAGCGTTTTATGGTTGGCGAATGAGCAGTTCTTC.

As to this clonotype: A much larger clone sits a single nucleotide away, making a read error possible. This chain's CDR3 is CASLSGTSNEQFF. In DNA form, the CDR3 reads TGTGCCAGCCTTTCCGGGACTAGCAATGAGCAGTTCTTC. J is TRBJ2-1 and V is TRBV2, with 8 positions matching TRBD2. Germline V gives CDR1 SNHLY, CDR2 FYNNEI. Germline trimming cut 8 bases from V and 6 bases from J; bases unmatched to any gene: 6. The CDR3 contains 13 residues.

The CDR3 DNA sequence: TGTGCCAGCAGCCCAAGGGACAGGGCACAAGAGACCCAGTACTTC. Its translation: CASSPRDRAQETQYF. The chain carries TRBV7-9 and TRBJ2-5, with 9 bases identical to TRBD1. CDR3 length: 15 residues. Germline values: CDR1 SEHNR, CDR2 FQNEAQ (reference sequence). J gave up 2 bases and V 5 bases, and 6 bases lay outside the gene matches.

The chain couples TRBV6-1 to TRBJ2-7; 11 nucleotides align to TRBD2. Germline CDR1 is MNHNS and CDR2 is SASEGT. V lost 6 bases and J lost 3; bases outside the gene matches: 7. The CDR3 covers 15 residues. The CDR3 bases are TGTGCCAGCAGGGATTTTCTAGCGGGAGGCTACGAGCAGTACTTC. Translation gives CASRDFLAGGYEQYF.

This clonotype was recorded a few times. The chain carries TRBV30 and TRBJ1-5; D may be TRBD1 (6 bases). The CDR3 sequence is 13 residues long. Germline CDR1 and CDR2: GTSNPN and SVGIG (reference sequence). Trimming took off 4 bases at V and 4 bases at J, with 11 bases between the two ends. CDR3 DNA: TGTGCCTGGAACAGGGAGGCTAATCAGCCCCAGCATTTT. This encodes CAWNREANQPQHF.

This chain links TRBV20-1 with TRBJ1-1; D gene uncertain. The ends were cut back, 6 bases at V and 1 base at J, with 15 bases in the middle. This CDR3 region has 14 residues. Germline loops: CDR1 DFQATT, CDR2 SNEGSKA (reference sequence). Here the CDR3 DNA reads TGCAGTGCCCCCAGAGAGGGTGAGAACACTGAAGCTTTCTTT. This codes for CSAPREGENTEAFF.

V gene TRBV12-3 or TRBV12-4 combines with J gene TRBJ2-5, with unresolved D. The CDR3 extends over 12 amino acids. Trimming removed 2 bases from V and 1 base from J, with 2 bases in between. CDR3 bases: TGTGCCAGCAGTTTAATCCAAGAGACCCAGTACTTC. It is translated as CASSLIQETQYF.

The genes are TRBV18 and TRBJ2-5; D is undetermined. Trimming took 3 bases from V and 2 from J, leaving 4 bases between them. The CDR3 runs 12 residues. Germline assignment: CDR1 KGHSH and CDR2 LQKENI. CDR3 amino acids: CASSPGQETQYF. Written as DNA, the CDR3 is TGTGCCAGCTCACCGGGGCAAGAGACCCAGTACTTC.